This TCR beta chain was captured by sequencing in a study of control samples from healthy donors and cancer patients. Clones were sequenced by immunoSEQ multiplex PCR, and TCRdb holds only the in-frame ones, with some missing. The sample lists over 200,000 clones; around 80% were seen once. Germline V gene sequence: CDR1 SGHNT, CDR2 YYREEE (reference sequence). CDR3 length equals 12 residues. The V and J ends lost 0 bases and 7 bases respectively, with 5 bases between them. Sequenced input: PBMCs. The receptor was derived from a woman aged 55-70 years with lung cancer. The chain couples TRBV5-4 to TRBJ2-1; D remains unclear. CDR3 region: CASSLESNEQFF. DNA for the CDR3: TGTGCCAGCAGCTTGGAAAGTAATGAGCAGTTCTTC.